This T cell receptor (beta chain) was recovered during a study of cytomegalovirus exposure and HLA in healthy donors. With 60 Vbeta and 13 Jbeta primers, the PCR was carried out. Sequencing was performed with immunoSEQ multiplex PCR; in TCRdb, only in-frame clones are kept and a portion is missing. The sample gives 110,000 or so clones, 60% to 85% of which show up once; less than 3% is in the top ten. The germline V gene has CDR1 GTSNPN and CDR2 SVGIG (reference sequence). The ends were cut back, 0 bases at V and 4 bases at J, with 16 bases in the middle. CDR3 length equals 16 residues. Whole-study results and caveats: Altogether, 150 to 200 TCR beta chains were recorded as cytomegalovirus-associated.

Concerning this clone: The antigen remains unidentified.

Sequencing used PBMCs. This clonotype was obtained from a woman aged 40-49 years in good health and CMV-seropositive. This chain connects TRBV30 to TRBJ2-1; TRBD2 is a possible D gene (7 bases). CDR3 sequence reads: CAWSVSLRGGYNEQFF. CDR3 coding DNA: TGTGCCTGGAGTGTATCTTTGAGGGGGGGGTACAATGAGCAGTTCTTC.